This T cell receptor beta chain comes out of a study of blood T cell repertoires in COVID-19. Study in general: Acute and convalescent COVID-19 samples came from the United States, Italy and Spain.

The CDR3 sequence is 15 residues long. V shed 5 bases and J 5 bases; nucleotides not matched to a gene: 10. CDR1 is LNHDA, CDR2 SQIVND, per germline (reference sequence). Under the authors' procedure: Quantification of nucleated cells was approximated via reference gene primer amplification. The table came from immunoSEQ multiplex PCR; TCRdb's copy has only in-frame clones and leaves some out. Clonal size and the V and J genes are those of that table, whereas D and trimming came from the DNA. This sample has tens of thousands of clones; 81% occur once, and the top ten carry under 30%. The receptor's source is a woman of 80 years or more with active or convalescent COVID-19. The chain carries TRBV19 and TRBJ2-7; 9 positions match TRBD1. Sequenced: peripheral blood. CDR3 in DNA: TGTGCCAGTAGTTTTCAGACAGGGGGGTTCCACGAGCAGTACTTC. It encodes CASSFQTGGFHEQYF. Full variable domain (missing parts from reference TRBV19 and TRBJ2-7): DGGITQSPKYLFRKEGQNVTLSCEQNLNHDAMYWYRQDPGQGLRLIYYSQIVNDFQKGDIAEGYSVSREKKESFPLTVTSAQKNPTAFYLCASSFQTGGFHEQYFGPGTRLTVT.